This T cell receptor beta chain was sequenced in a study of cytomegalovirus exposure and HLA in healthy donors. Losses at the gene ends were 6 bases for V and 4 bases for J; bases not matched to a gene: 9. CDR1 is SGHTA, CDR2 FQGTGA, per germline. The CDR3 covers 16 residues. The PCR employed 60 Vbeta primers together with 13 Jbeta primers. This table comes from immunoSEQ multiplex PCR, and its TCRdb copy is limited to in-frame clones, with some not included. The sample lists more than 130,000 clones; roughly 76% were seen once. This clone was detected only once. This chain connects TRBV7-3 to TRBJ2-5; TRBD2 matches 12 bases. What was sequenced was PBMCs. The receptor was isolated from a man between 18 and 35 years old in good health and CMV-seronegative. CDR3 region: CASSRSLAGGRETQYF. As DNA, the CDR3 is TGTGCCAGCAGTCGGAGTCTAGCGGGGGGGCGAGAGACCCAGTACTTC.